This T cell receptor beta chain originates from a study of shared clonotypes between healthy human individuals. Profiled with immunoSEQ multiplex PCR; TCRdb holds only in-frame clones, not every one. Here the sample spans approximately 1,500,000 clones, roughly 98% being singletons. The CDR3 sequence is 15 residues long. This clone was recorded only once. The sample taken for sequencing was naive CD4+ T cells sorted from blood. Subset described: CD45RA+ positively selected. This chain uses TRBV21-1 with TRBJ1-4. TRBV21-1 represents a pseudogene. The TCR originated in a man aged 25-40 years in good health. CDR3 loop: CASSPSRFESLKLFF. The CDR3 DNA sequence: TGTGCCAGCAGCCCCTCGCGGTTTGAATCGTTAAAACTGTTTTTT.